A single TCR beta chain is shown here with its context. The clone's antigen remains unknown. One base away there is no much larger clone; base qualities are not given. The immunoSEQ Assay, a bias-controlled multiplex PCR, was used to amplify TCRbeta CDR3 regions from genomic DNA. In the authors' own workflow: The number of nucleated cells in each sample was estimated by amplification of reference gene primers within the assay. To quantify the absolute abundance of each unique TCRbeta CDR3 rearrangement, sequence reads were collapsed and filtered. For each sample, productive Simpson clonality was calculated by taking the square root of Simpson's diversity index across productive rearrangements. TCRdb stores this immuneACCESS table with in-frame sequences only. Part of the clones is absent; in the studies checked, under half of the shortfall reflects unresolved V genes, and no reason is known for the rest. The V and J calls and clone size were taken over from that table, and D and trimming were inferred from the DNA. The sample yields over 200,000 clones; nearly 90% were counted once. The ten largest clones capture less than 14% of the sample.

Enrolling through a virtual design, the prospective study's participants ranged in age from roughly 18 to 89 years and lived across some 23 United States geographic areas. In the prospective study, participants were assigned to cohorts based on the clinical history participants reported in a screening survey and a study questionnaire. For ImmuneRACE Cohort 3, a participant was defined as recovered based on two consecutive negative NP/OP PCR tests, clearance by a healthcare professional, or resolution of symptoms. Each participant in the prospective study had whole blood, serum and a nasopharyngeal or oropharyngeal swab collected by mobile phlebotomists. Additional blood draws and questionnaires over an approximately two-month period could optionally be provided by prospective study participants. Blood samples from the prospective study were shipped frozen or at room temperature prior to DNA extraction.

The germline V gene yields MDHEN for CDR1 and SYDVKM for CDR2. The CDR3 spans 15 residues, from the cysteine through the phenylalanine. CDR3 DNA is the only sequence kept; it has 45 bases, read in frame from the first base. Trimming leaves V shorter by 6 bases and J shorter by 4 bases, with the junction holding 7 bases beyond the gene matches. This entry is derived from a study of blood T cell repertoires in COVID-19 (dated by TCRdb to 2019 to 2021). Describing the broader study: Collaborator samples came from the United States, Italy and Spain and covered acute and convalescent phases of COVID-19. The material from the prospective study consisted of cDNA or gDNA derived from T cells, B-cell-depleted T cells, or PBMCs. The dataset comprised deeply sampled blood TCRbeta repertoires from subjects exposed to, actively infected with, or recovered from COVID-19. The repertoires were made available in a free public database intended to serve as a resource for research on the immune response to SARS-CoV-2. Samples came from the ongoing ImmuneRACE study (first 160 participants) plus 1,254 subjects from 6 global collaborators. Nearly every sample came with metadata listing a de-identified subject ID, COVID-19 status, age in years and sex. Where available, HLA class I and class II types were taken from metadata supplied by the sample provider and were not determined by assay-based typing. Study-wide findings and limitations: How much clinical and demographic metadata was included differed by source and by participant, and the metadata was provided uncurated.

The clonotype originates from a man younger than 40 who had recovered from COVID-19. Sequencing was done on a sample of PBMCs or T cells enriched from blood (not recorded which). Rearrangement joined TRBV28 to TRBJ1-3, and TRBD1 matches 9 of the central bases. The base sequence is TGTGCCAGCAGCCCACAGGGGGCGGCGGGAAACACCATATATTTT. It encodes CASSPQGAAGNTIYF.